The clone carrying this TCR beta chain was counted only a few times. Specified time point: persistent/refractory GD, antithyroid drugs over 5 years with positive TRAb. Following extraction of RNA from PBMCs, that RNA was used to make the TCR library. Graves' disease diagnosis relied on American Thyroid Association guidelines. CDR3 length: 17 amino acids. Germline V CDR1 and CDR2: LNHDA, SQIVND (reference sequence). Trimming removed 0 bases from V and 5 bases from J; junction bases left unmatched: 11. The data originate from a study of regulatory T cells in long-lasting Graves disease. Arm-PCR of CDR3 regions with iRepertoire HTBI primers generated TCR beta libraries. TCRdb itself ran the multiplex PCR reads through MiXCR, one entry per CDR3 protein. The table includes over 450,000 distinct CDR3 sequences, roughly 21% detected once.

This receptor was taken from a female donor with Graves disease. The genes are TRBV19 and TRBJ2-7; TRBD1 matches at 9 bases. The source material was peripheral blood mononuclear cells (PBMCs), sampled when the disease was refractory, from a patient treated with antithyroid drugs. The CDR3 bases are TGTGCCAGTAGTATAGATGCCCTGGGACAGGGTCTGAACGAGCAGTACTTC. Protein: CASSIDALGQGLNEQYF.